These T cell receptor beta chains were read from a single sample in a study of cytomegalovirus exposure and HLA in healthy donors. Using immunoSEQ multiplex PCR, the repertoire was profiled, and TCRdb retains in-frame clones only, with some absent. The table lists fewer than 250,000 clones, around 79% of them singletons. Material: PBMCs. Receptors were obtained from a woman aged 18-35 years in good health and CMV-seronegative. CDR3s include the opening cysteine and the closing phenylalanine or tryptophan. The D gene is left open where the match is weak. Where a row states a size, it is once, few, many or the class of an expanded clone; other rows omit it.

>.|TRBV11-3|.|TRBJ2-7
CASSLGAEYEQYF
TGTGCCAGCAGCCTTGGGGCAGAATACGAGCAGTACTTC
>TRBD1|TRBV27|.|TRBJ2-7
CASSFGQGAGEQYF
TGTGCCAGCAGTTTCGGACAGGGGGCGGGGGAGCAGTACTTC
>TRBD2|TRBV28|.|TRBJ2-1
CASSPTSGAPYNEQFF
TGTGCCAGCAGCCCAACCAGCGGGGCTCCCTACAATGAGCAGTTCTTC
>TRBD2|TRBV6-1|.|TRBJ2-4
CASSDKASGGLAKNIQYF
TGTGCCAGCAGTGATAAGGCTAGCGGAGGGCTAGCCAAAAACATTCAGTACTTC
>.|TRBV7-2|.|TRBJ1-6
CASSRTDNSPLHF
TGTGCCAGCTCAAGGACAGATAATTCACCCCTCCACTTT
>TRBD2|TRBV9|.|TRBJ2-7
CASSVEMGLAVFSSYEQYF
TGTGCCAGCAGCGTAGAGATGGGACTAGCGGTGTTCAGCTCCTACGAGCAGTACTTC
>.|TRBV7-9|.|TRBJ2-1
CASSLSHEQFF
TGTGCCAGCAGCTTATCACACGAGCAGTTCTTC
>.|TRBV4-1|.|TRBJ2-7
CASSSTGYEQYF
TGCGCCAGCAGCTCCACGGGGTACGAGCAGTACTTC
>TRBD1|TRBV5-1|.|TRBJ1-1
CASSLDKPGQHLIMNTEAFF
TGCGCCAGCAGCTTGGACAAACCGGGACAGCATCTAATCATGAACACTGAAGCTTTCTTT
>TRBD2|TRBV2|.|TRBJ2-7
CASRPGTTSYEQYF
TGTGCCAGCAGACCTGGGACTACGTCCTACGAGCAGTACTTC
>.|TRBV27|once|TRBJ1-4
CASSLQGGTNEKLFF
TGTGCCAGCAGTTTACAGGGTGGAACTAATGAAAAACTGTTTTTT
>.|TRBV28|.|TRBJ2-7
CASTTIGSTVWEQYF
TGTGCCAGCACCACGATAGGGAGTACGGTATGGGAGCAGTACTTC
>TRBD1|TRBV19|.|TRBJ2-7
CASSHLGQGDTYEQYF
TGTGCCAGTAGTCACCTCGGACAGGGGGACACCTACGAGCAGTACTTC
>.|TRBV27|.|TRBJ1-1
CASSRGTEAFF
TGTGCCAGCTCCAGGGGCACTGAAGCTTTCTTT
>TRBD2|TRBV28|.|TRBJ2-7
CASSLGLAGHLSYEQYF
TGTGCCAGCAGTTTGGGACTAGCGGGGCACCTTTCCTACGAGCAGTACTTC
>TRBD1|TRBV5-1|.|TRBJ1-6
CASSSDRGGDSPLHF
TGCGCCAGCAGCTCCGACAGGGGGGGAGATTCACCCCTCCACTTT
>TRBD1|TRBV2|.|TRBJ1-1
CARGGDRGDTEAFF
TGTGCCAGGGGAGGGGACAGGGGAGACACTGAAGCTTTCTTT
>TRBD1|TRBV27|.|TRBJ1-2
CASGPLPGQGSYGYTF
TGTGCCAGCGGACCACTACCGGGACAGGGTTCTTATGGCTACACCTTC
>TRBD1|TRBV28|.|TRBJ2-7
CASSMTGKRNEQYF
TGTGCCAGCAGCATGACAGGGAAACGGAACGAGCAGTACTTC
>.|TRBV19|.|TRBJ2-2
CASSTPLTTHNTGELFF
TGTGCCAGTAGTACACCATTAACTACCCACAACACCGGGGAGCTGTTTTTT
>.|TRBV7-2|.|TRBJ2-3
CASSFSRAETGSTQYF
TGTGCCAGCAGCTTCTCTCGAGCGGAAACGGGGAGTACGCAGTATTTT
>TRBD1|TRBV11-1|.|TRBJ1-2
CASSFQGAGGYGYTF
TGTGCCAGCAGCTTTCAGGGGGCTGGAGGCTATGGCTACACCTTC
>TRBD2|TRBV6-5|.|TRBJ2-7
CASSLLAGGVSYEQYF
TGTGCCAGCAGTTTACTAGCGGGGGGGGTATCCTACGAGCAGTACTTC
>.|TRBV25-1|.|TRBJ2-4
CASSEVLKDIQYF
TGTGCCAGCAGTGAAGTCCTAAAAGACATTCAGTACTTC